The clone carrying this T cell receptor beta chain is classed as medium-sized (0.01 to 0.1%). What it binds is unknown. The sample originates from a study of T cells in localized non-small cell lung cancer. The CDR3 runs to 14 residues. Trimming removed 7 bases at V and 0 bases at J, with 12 bases between. Germline loops: CDR1 MNHGY, CDR2 SAAAGT. Study results and caveats: Uninvolved adjacent lung showed peak T cell clonality, exceeding tumor. It remains possible that heterogeneity exists, since only one tumor region was sequenced.

Produced via immunoSEQ multiplex PCR; TCRdb's table is partial and in-frame only. The sample includes 2,500 to 3,000 clones, approximately 24% of them seen just once. Sequenced material: lung tumor tissue, taken before any cancer treatment. The clonotype comes from a male donor older than 55 with stage III lung adenocarcinoma. The rearrangement links TRBV6-8 to TRBJ1-2; D possibly corresponds to TRBD1 (6 bases). Written as DNA, the CDR3 is TGTGCCAGCAAGACAGGAGAAACTAACTATGGCTACACCTTC. Protein product: CASKTGETNYGYTF.